This T cell receptor beta chain was found in a study of cytomegalovirus exposure and HLA in healthy donors. Study-wide results and caveats: The majority of TCR sequences were rare, yet some public TCRs appeared in many donors.

A note on this clone: Its antigen is currently unknown.

The PCR was carried out with 60 Vbeta primers and 13 Jbeta primers. Clones were read by immunoSEQ multiplex PCR, and TCRdb kept only the in-frame ones, dropping some. The profile shows roughly 290,000 clones, roughly 80% of them singletons. The CDR3 totals 20 residues. V lost 4 bases and J lost 1, with 26 bases in between. The germline V gene encodes CDR1 SGHNT and CDR2 YYREEE (reference sequence). The sequencing input was PBMCs. V gene TRBV5-4 combines with J gene TRBJ2-2; TRBD2 is a possible D gene (7 bases). This receptor was taken from a girl aged 2 to 10 in good health and CMV-seronegative. As DNA, the CDR3 is TGTGCCAGCAGCAGCTGGGGGGGGCAGGTGACTACCAAGAACACCGGGGAGCTGTTTTTT. This translates into CASSSWGGQVTTKNTGELFF.